This T cell receptor (beta chain) is drawn from a study of shared clonotypes between healthy human individuals. As regards this clone: The antigen is unknown.

Overall study findings and caveats: Clonotype sharing across donors was expected to vary with sequencing depth.

Deletions cut 4 bases from V and 6 bases from J, with 9 bases between. Germline V gene data show CDR1 as SQVTM and CDR2 as ANQGSEA. This CDR3 is built from 11 residues. Profiling relied on immunoSEQ multiplex PCR, and the TCRdb table lists in-frame clones only, not all of them. The data contain 2 million to 2.5 million clones, 85% to 95% of them singletons. The receptor was isolated from a young man in good health. Some clones in this sample may be carry-over from other donors' samples. Material for sequencing was naive CD4+ T cells from PBMCs. This sample's subset: CD45RA+ positively selected. V and J are TRBV29-1 and TRBJ1-1; D gene unclear. The CDR3 loop is CSVGYLAEAFF. CDR3 in DNA: TGCAGCGTTGGCTACCTAGCTGAAGCTTTCTTT.